This T cell receptor beta chain was sequenced in a study of T-cell reconstitution after alpha-beta-depleted transplantation in children. The CDR3 runs to 18 residues. The germline V gene encodes CDR1 MDHEN and CDR2 SYDVKM. V gave up 6 bases and J gave up 0 bases; unmatched junction bases: 16. About this clonotype: Antigen specificity is unknown.

Study outcomes and limitations: There were some patients whose high TCRbeta diversity at day 60 came from surviving recipient T cells and thymic progenitors. There were reportedly several hundred expanded graft clones from which alpha-beta T cells came about two months after transplant. Diversity and T-cell counts at one year after transplant derived mostly from new T cells.

During its preparation, the TCRbeta library received unique molecular identifiers. TCRdb ran MiXCR on the PCR reads and lists one entry per CDR3 protein. The sample holds over 400,000 distinct CDR3 sequences, 43% seen once. This chain links TRBV28 with TRBJ1-1, with 7 bases lining up with TRBD1. This TCR derives from a girl aged 2-10 years with aplastic anemia, due to receive a stem cell transplant. The starting material was PBMCs, obtained before TCRalphabeta/CD19-depleted stem cell transplant. The CDR3 coding sequence is TGTGCCAGCAGCGCCCCCCTAGGGGGCAGAAGTATGAACACTGAAGCTTTCTTT. It specifies CASSAPLGGRSMNTEAFF.